This T cell receptor beta chain was captured in a study of cytomegalovirus exposure and HLA in healthy donors. About the study: The 90 to 150 validation repertoires, a later analysis reported, used the same platform as the 550 to 800 first-cohort repertoires. Points from the study as a whole: CMV antigen specificity of a few CMV-associated chains was confirmed in vitro.

Assay used: immunoSEQ multiplex PCR; TCRdb lists only in-frame clones, some missing. The table includes some 110,000 clones, about 85% detected once. The CDR3 has 16 amino acids. Germline trimming cut 0 bases from V and 3 bases from J; bases unmatched to any gene: 6. CDR1 SGHRS and CDR2 YFSETQ come from the germline V gene. This clone appeared a single time. The target antigen is unknown. The sequencing sample was made of PBMCs. V is TRBV5-1 and J is TRBJ2-5, with 9 bases fitting TRBD2. The TCR was taken from a man between 18 and 29 years old in good health and CMV-seropositive. The CDR3 nucleotides are TGCGCCAGCAGCTTGGAATGGGCTAGCGGGGAAGAGACCCAGTACTTC. This sequence encodes CASSLEWASGEETQYF.